The 9 T cell receptor beta chains in this list originate from one sample, sequenced in a study of T-cell reconstitution after alpha-beta-depleted transplantation in children listed by TCRdb under 2016. The library was produced with PCR. Sequencing used an Illumina HiSeq 2500. TCR library preparation used molecular barcoding, with unique molecular identifiers applied to normalize quantification of the TCRbeta repertoire. TCRdb took the public reads, trimmed them with fastp at Q25, ran MiXCR for clone calling and kept in-frame beta chains. Every entry covers one CDR3 protein and lists the most common genes and DNA from its rows. The sample table records approximately 500,000 distinct CDR3 sequences; 10% to 13% of these occur just once. The ten top clones hold around 2% of the sample. This specimen's treatment or condition label, per the study, means: allogeneic hematopoietic cell transplantation with graft depleted of TCRalphabeta T cells and CD19 B cells.

Sequencing was performed on PBMCs, taken before TCRalphabeta/CD19-depleted stem cell transplant. The receptors were gathered from a child aged 2-15 years with inherited bone marrow failure, due to receive a stem cell transplant.

This clonotype was seen many times. The V and J genes are TRBV20-1 and TRBJ2-1, with 10 bases fitting TRBD2. The CDR3 consists of 15 residues. V gave up 3 bases and J gave up 0 bases; unmatched junction bases: 2. Germline loops: CDR1 DFQATT, CDR2 SNEGSKA (reference sequence). CDR3: CSASPSGSSYNEQFF. CDR3 nucleotides: TGCAGTGCTAGCCCTAGCGGGAGCTCCTACAATGAGCAGTTCTTC.

This clonotype has more than one count but fewer than ten. V gene TRBV6-2 or TRBV6-3 combines with J gene TRBJ2-1, with 9 bases matching TRBD2. The CDR3 covers 18 residues. Germline V gene lookup returns CDR1 MNHEY and CDR2 SVGEGT. Trimming cost V 3 bases and J 3 bases; bases outside gene matches: 12. The CDR3 loop is CASSYKREAALHYNEQFF. As DNA, the CDR3 is TGTGCCAGCAGTTATAAGCGGGAGGCCGCGCTTCACTACAATGAGCAGTTCTTC.

This clonotype was picked up many times. CDR3 bases: TGTGCCAGCAGTTTAAGAGGACTCCAGGTCTATGGCTACACCTTC. Amino acids: CASSLRGLQVYGYTF. The gene calls are TRBV27 and TRBJ1-2, with unresolved D. The ends were cut back, 2 bases at V and 4 bases at J, with 14 bases in the middle. CDR3 length: 15 amino acids. Germline CDR1 is MNHEY and CDR2 is SMNVEV (reference sequence).

This clonotype came up many times. The CDR3 DNA reads as TGCGCCAGCAGCCAAAGAGCCGGGGAGCTGTTTTTT. Amino acids: CASSQRAGELFF. This rearrangement joins TRBV4-3 to TRBJ2-2; no reliable D call. CDR1 and CDR2 from the germline V gene are LGHNA and YSLEER. This CDR3 has 12 amino acids. With 2 bases removed from V and 6 bases from J, the gap between germline ends came to 4 bases.

This clonotype has a count of ten or more. The chain recombines TRBV12-3 or TRBV12-4 with TRBJ2-2, with 9 positions matching TRBD1. This CDR3 has 20 amino acids. V lost 7 bases, J lost 4 bases, and 22 bases stayed unmatched. The CDR3 DNA follows: TGTGCCAGCACCCCCGGGACAGGGTCCCCGTGGATCGATTTCACCGGGGAGCTGTTTTTT. This encodes CASTPGTGSPWIDFTGELFF.

This clonotype was counted at least ten times. This sequence joins TRBV5-1 and TRBJ2-1; TRBD1 matches at 10 bases. Trimming at V came to 4 bases and at J to 14 bases, leaving 36 bases not matched to a gene. The CDR3 runs to 22 residues. The germline CDR1 and CDR2 sequences are SGHRS and YFSETQ. The CDR3 loop is CASSVVPSEDRGRFALGGGEFF. CDR3 sequence (DNA): TGCGCCAGCAGCGTAGTCCCCAGTGAAGACAGGGGGCGCTTCGCCCTCGGGGGTGGAGAGTTCTTC.

The chain couples TRBV2 to TRBJ2-5, with 11 bases identical to TRBD2. The CDR3 spans 14 residues. The J segment lost 5 bases and the V segment lost 7 bases, leaving 6 bases of the junction unmatched. Germline CDR1 is SNHLY and CDR2 is FYNNEI. The CDR3 bases are TGTGCCAGCAAAGGGACTAGCGGTTTGGAGACCCAGTACTTC. Translation gives CASKGTSGLETQYF.

This clonotype was picked up many times. The V call is TRBV6-2 or TRBV6-3, the J call TRBJ2-1; D might be TRBD2 (5 bases). Trimming shortened V by 0 bases and J by 10 bases, and 10 bases separated the two germline ends. The length of the CDR3 is 13 residues. Germline CDR1 MNHEY, CDR2 SVGEGT. CDR3 residues: CASSYSLALEQFF. CDR3 nucleotides: TGTGCCAGCAGTTACTCGCTAGCCCTCGAGCAGTTCTTC.

This clonotype was seen at least ten times. The CDR3 coding sequence is TGTGCCAGCAGCCGGACAACCCGCGGTACTGAAGCTTTCTTT. Translated: CASSRTTRGTEAFF. J is TRBJ1-1 and V is TRBV27; TRBD1 is a possible D gene (5 bases). Germline lookup yields CDR1 MNHEY and CDR2 SMNVEV (reference sequence). V lost 6 bases and J 5 bases, leaving 16 bases between the germline ends. The CDR3 length is 14 residues.